This TCR beta chain was profiled in a study of blood T cells in healthy people across ages. Study findings and constraints: With unsorted PBMCs, a conclusive comparison of naive versus antigen-experienced cells was not possible. Diversity of TCR beta correlated strongly with naive T cell percentage.

Each sample provided at least 6 micrograms of extracted total RNA. Comments on this clonotype: Its antigen is undetermined.

The use of a sample-barcoded 5' primer and a J-beta primer mix characterized a second PCR of about 6 to 11 cycles. With 12 random nucleotides, a template-switch adaptor tagged each individual cDNA molecule. Using its own MiXCR run on the 5' RACE reads, TCRdb lists one record per CDR3 protein. This sample has approximately 1,100,000 distinct CDR3 sequences, with over 35% found just once. The receptor comes from a woman aged 55-70 years in good health. Sequenced material: blood.

In DNA, the CDR3 is TGTGCCACCAGCAGGGTGCTTACCTACGAGCAGTACTTC. Translating gives CATSRVLTYEQYF. This chain joins TRBV15 and TRBJ2-7; D is unresolved. Germline V gives CDR1 LNHNV, CDR2 YYDKDF (reference sequence). The length of the CDR3 is 13 residues. V was clipped by 3 bases and J by 2 bases, with 8 bases between them.